One sample yielded the 19 T cell receptor beta chains listed below, sequenced in a study of blood T cell repertoires in COVID-19. TCRdb's table, derived via immunoSEQ multiplex PCR, lists solely in-frame clones and lacks some. This table holds almost 250,000 clones, 85% to 90% found once. What was sequenced was PBMCs or T cells enriched from blood (not recorded which). Receptor source: a woman between 45 and 65 years old who had recovered from COVID-19.

This clone occurred a few times. The chain carries TRBV19 and TRBJ1-1; TRBD1 aligns across 9 bases. The V segment lost 10 bases and the J segment 9 bases; nucleotides outside the gene matches: 3. Germline CDR1 LNHDA, CDR2 SQIVND (reference sequence). CDR3 length equals 10 residues. In DNA, the CDR3 is TGTGCCATCGGGACAGGGCAAGCTTTCTTT. Translation gives CAIGTGQAFF.

This clone was recorded a few times. V is TRBV6-5 and J is TRBJ1-1, with D tentatively TRBD1 (5 bases). The length of the CDR3 is 15 residues. The germline V and J ends were trimmed by 6 bases and 4 bases, with 18 bases remaining between them. The germline gives CDR1 MNHEY, CDR2 SVGAGI. The CDR3 sequence: CASRGGGALGTEAFF. The CDR3 region has the DNA TGTGCCAGCAGGGGAGGAGGGGCGTTGGGCACTGAAGCTTTCTTT.

V is TRBV5-1 and J is TRBJ1-1; TRBD1 agrees at 7 bases. J was trimmed by 2 bases and V by 4 bases; bases with no gene match: 11. The germline V gene has CDR1 SGHRS and CDR2 YFSETQ. The CDR3 sequence is 16 residues long. CDR3 loop: CASSGFTGQLNTEAFF. The CDR3 DNA reads TGCGCCAGCAGCGGATTCACGGGACAGTTAAACACTGAAGCTTTCTTT.

The chain links TRBV2 to TRBJ2-2; 9 bases map to TRBD1. This CDR3 region has 14 residues. Germline loops: CDR1 SNHLY, CDR2 FYNNEI. Trimming removed 6 bases from V and 9 bases from J; junction bases left unmatched: 8. CDR3 sequence: CASRSTQGARELFF. The CDR3 bases are TGTGCCAGCAGGTCAACACAGGGGGCAAGGGAGCTGTTTTTT.

The rearrangement uses TRBV29-1 and TRBJ1-2, with 7 bases that match TRBD1. This CDR3 region has 12 residues. Germline CDR1 is SQVTM and CDR2 is ANQGSEA. V dropped 6 bases and J dropped 5; count of bases not matched to a gene: 6. The DNA of the CDR3 is TGCAGCGTCCTCGGGACAGTTTATGGCTACACCTTC. Protein product: CSVLGTVYGYTF.

The chain carries TRBV7-9 and TRBJ1-3, with a weak D call TRBD1 (6 bases). Trimming took 6 bases from V and 0 from J, leaving 9 bases between them. Germline CDR1 SEHNR, CDR2 FQNEAQ (reference sequence). This CDR3 has 14 amino acids. The CDR3 sequence is CASRTGPSGNTIYF. CDR3 DNA: TGTGCCAGCAGAACAGGGCCCTCTGGAAACACCATATATTTT.

V and J are TRBV9 and TRBJ2-1, with 9 bases fitting TRBD2. Trimming removed 4 bases from V and 9 bases from J; junction bases left unmatched: 11. Germline assignment: CDR1 SGDLS and CDR2 YYNGEE. This CDR3 comprises 15 residues. CDR3 sequence reads: CASSKGTSLPGEQFF. CDR3 DNA: TGTGCCAGCAGCAAGGGGACTAGCCTACCCGGTGAGCAGTTCTTC.

This clone was counted a single time. The V and J genes are TRBV10-3 and TRBJ1-1, with 7 bases aligning to TRBD1. Per germline, CDR1 ENHRY and CDR2 SYGVKD. With V trimmed by 8 bases and J by 1 base, 10 bases remained unmatched. The CDR3 is made up of 15 amino acids. The CDR3 reads CAIGPTGVANTEAFF. The CDR3 DNA reads TGTGCCATCGGACCCACAGGGGTTGCGAACACTGAAGCTTTCTTT.

The V and J genes are TRBV5-1 and TRBJ1-2; D is perhaps TRBD1 (5 bases). Germline V gene data show CDR1 as SGHRS and CDR2 as YFSETQ. Trimming cost V 0 bases and J 5 bases, with 14 bases left between them. The CDR3 consists of 15 residues. For the CDR3, the DNA is TGCGCCAGCAGCTTGGCCGGAGAAGGGGTTTATGGCTACACCTTC. Its protein product is CASSLAGEGVYGYTF. The full variable domain, completed using reference TRBV5-1 and TRBJ1-2, is KAGVTQTPRYLIKTRGQQVTLSCSPISGHRSVSWYQQTPGQGLQFLFEYFSETQRNKGNFPGRFSGRQFSNSRSEMNVSTLELGDSALYLCASSLAGEGVYGYTFGSGTRLTVV.

The rearrangement uses TRBV19 and TRBJ1-4, with no clear D. The germline V gene has CDR1 LNHDA and CDR2 SQIVND (reference sequence). V lost 3 bases to trimming and J lost 5 bases, with 16 bases between them. CDR3 length: 16 amino acids. The CDR3 DNA reads as TGTGCCAGTAGTATGGCGAGCTCACAGTTGAATGAAAAACTGTTTTTT. Residues: CASSMASSQLNEKLFF.

This clone was seen once. The CDR3 spells CASSVGRPQNYGYTF. The CDR3 region has the DNA TGTGCCAGCAGCGTAGGCAGGCCCCAGAACTATGGCTACACCTTC. This chain joins TRBV9 and TRBJ1-2; no firm D call. Trimming removed 0 bases at V and 2 bases at J, with 11 bases between. Germline CDR1 reads SGDLS; CDR2 reads YYNGEE. This CDR3 comprises 15 residues.

The gene calls are TRBV10-3 and TRBJ2-1, with 12 bases that match TRBD2. With V trimmed by 2 bases and J by 3 bases, 2 bases remained unmatched. Germline CDR1 is ENHRY and CDR2 is SYGVKD. The CDR3 runs 16 residues. The DNA of the CDR3 is TGTGCCATCAGTGAGGGACTAGCGGGAAGCTACAATGAGCAGTTCTTC. Protein sequence: CAISEGLAGSYNEQFF.

This chain uses TRBV27 with TRBJ1-6; 12 bases fit TRBD1. Germline V gives CDR1 MNHEY, CDR2 SMNVEV (reference sequence). J was trimmed by 8 bases and V by 6 bases; bases with no gene match: 5. This CDR3 is built from 15 residues. Written as DNA, the CDR3 is TGTGCCAGCAGGGGGACAGGGGGCCTTTATTCACCCCTCCACTTT. Translated, it gives CASRGTGGLYSPLHF.

The gene calls are TRBV16 and TRBJ2-1; D perhaps matches TRBD1 (6 bases). This CDR3 contains 16 residues. V dropped 0 bases and J dropped 9 bases, with 18 bases sitting between them. The germline gives CDR1 KGHSY, CDR2 FQNENV. Here the CDR3 DNA reads TGTGCCAGCAGCCAATCAGGCAGGGGATATTGGGGTGAGCAGTTCTTC. The encoded protein is CASSQSGRGYWGEQFF.

The CDR3 reads CASSPGTGTNTIYF. For the CDR3, the DNA is TGTGCCAGCTCGCCCGGGACAGGGACGAACACCATATATTTT. This chain connects TRBV18 to TRBJ1-3; 9 nucleotides match TRBD1. CDR1 is KGHSH and CDR2 is LQKENI in the germline V gene. Unmatched junction bases numbered 7, after V lost 6 bases and J lost 7 bases. The CDR3 consists of 14 residues.

This rearrangement joins TRBV13 to TRBJ1-3; TRBD1 aligns across 8 bases. J lost 4 bases, V lost 6 bases, and 11 bases had no gene match. Germline V gene sequence: CDR1 PRHDT, CDR2 FYEKMQ (reference sequence). The CDR3 spans 16 residues. CDR3 nucleotides: TGTGCCAGCAGTTATAAGCGGACAGGGCAAGGAAACACCATATATTTT. Its protein product is CASSYKRTGQGNTIYF.

This clone was found once. The V call is TRBV7-9, the J call TRBJ1-2; no reliable D call. Germline CDR1 reads SEHNR; CDR2 reads FQNEAQ (reference sequence). V was cut by 1 base and J by 6 bases, with 21 bases left in between. This CDR3 contains 17 residues. The CDR3 DNA follows: TGTGCCAGCAGCTTAGAGTCCCTCGGGGAGGTTAGGGATGGCTACACCTTC. Protein product: CASSLESLGEVRDGYTF.

The genes are TRBV7-2 and TRBJ2-1; D may be TRBD2 (6 bases). Germline values: CDR1 SGHTA, CDR2 FQGNSA. Trimming cost V 5 bases and J 10 bases, with 12 bases left between them. There are 12 residues in the CDR3. In DNA form, the CDR3 reads TGTGCCAGCAGCAGGGACTCCTTCGAGCAGTTCTTC. Its protein is CASSRDSFEQFF. Full variable domain (missing parts from reference TRBV7-2 and TRBJ2-1): GAGVSQSPSNKVTEKGKDVELRCDPISGHTALYWYRQSLGQGLEFLIYFQGNSAPDKSGLPSDRFSAERTGGSVSTLTIQRTQQEDSAVYLCASSRDSFEQFFGPGTRLTVL.

The CDR3, as DNA: TGTGCCAGTAGTATCTCCTACGCTTTCTATGGCTACACCTTC. Residues: CASSISYAFYGYTF. V and J are TRBV19 and TRBJ1-2; the D is unclear. The CDR3 contains 14 residues. Germline V gene data show CDR1 as LNHDA and CDR2 as SQIVND (reference sequence). Trimming cost V 3 bases and J 4 bases, with 12 bases left between them.